This TCR beta chain was obtained from a study of blood T cell repertoires in COVID-19. Study details: PBMCs, B-cell-depleted T cells, or T cells provided the cDNA or gDNA that made up the material.

Germline V lookup: CDR1 SQVTM, CDR2 ANQGSEA. The CDR3 covers 13 residues. The germline V and J ends were trimmed by 5 bases and 4 bases, with 12 bases remaining between them. Method: immunoSEQ multiplex PCR; TCRdb's copy keeps in-frame clones and lacks some. The data hold over 90,000 clones, with 70% to 80% observed a single time. This TCR derives from a man in his fifties or sixties with active or convalescent COVID-19. The specimen was peripheral blood. V usage is TRBV29-1 and J usage is TRBJ1-3; D is unclear. The CDR3 is CSVIGRVGNTIYF. The CDR3 DNA is TGCAGCGTTATCGGGAGGGTAGGAAACACCATATATTTT.